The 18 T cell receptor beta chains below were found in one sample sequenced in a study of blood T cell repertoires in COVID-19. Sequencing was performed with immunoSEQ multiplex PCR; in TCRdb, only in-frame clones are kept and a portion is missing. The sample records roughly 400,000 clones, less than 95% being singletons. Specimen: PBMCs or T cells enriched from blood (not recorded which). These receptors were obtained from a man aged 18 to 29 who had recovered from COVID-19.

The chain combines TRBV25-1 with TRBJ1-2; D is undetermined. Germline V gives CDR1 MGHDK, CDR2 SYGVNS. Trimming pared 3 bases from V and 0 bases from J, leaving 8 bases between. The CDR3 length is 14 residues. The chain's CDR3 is CASSDLGANYGYTF. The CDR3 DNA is TGTGCCAGCAGTGATCTGGGAGCTAACTATGGCTACACCTTC.

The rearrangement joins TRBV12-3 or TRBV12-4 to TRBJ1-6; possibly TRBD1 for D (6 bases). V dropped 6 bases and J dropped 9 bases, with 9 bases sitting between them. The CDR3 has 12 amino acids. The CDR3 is CASRQGGSPLHF. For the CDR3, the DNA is TGTGCCAGCAGACAGGGTGGTTCACCCCTCCACTTT.

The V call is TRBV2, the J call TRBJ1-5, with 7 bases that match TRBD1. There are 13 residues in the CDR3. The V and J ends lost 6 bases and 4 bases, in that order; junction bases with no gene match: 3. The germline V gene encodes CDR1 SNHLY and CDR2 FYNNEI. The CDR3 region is CASRGQINQPQHF. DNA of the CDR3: TGTGCCAGCAGGGGACAGATAAATCAGCCCCAGCATTTT.

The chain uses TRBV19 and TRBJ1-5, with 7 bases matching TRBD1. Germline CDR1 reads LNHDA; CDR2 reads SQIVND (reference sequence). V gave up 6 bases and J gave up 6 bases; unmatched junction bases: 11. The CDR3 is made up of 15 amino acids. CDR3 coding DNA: TGTGCCAGTAGCCCTGACAGGGTAGGTCGTCAGCCCCAGCATTTT. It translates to CASSPDRVGRQPQHF.

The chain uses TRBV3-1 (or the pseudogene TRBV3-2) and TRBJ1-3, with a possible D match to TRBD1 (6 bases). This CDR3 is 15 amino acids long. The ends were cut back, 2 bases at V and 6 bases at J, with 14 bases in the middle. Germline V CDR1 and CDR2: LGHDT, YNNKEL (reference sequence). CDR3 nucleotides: TGTGCCAGCAGCCAAATCGGGGGGCTTGAAAACACCATATATTTT. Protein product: CASSQIGGLENTIYF.

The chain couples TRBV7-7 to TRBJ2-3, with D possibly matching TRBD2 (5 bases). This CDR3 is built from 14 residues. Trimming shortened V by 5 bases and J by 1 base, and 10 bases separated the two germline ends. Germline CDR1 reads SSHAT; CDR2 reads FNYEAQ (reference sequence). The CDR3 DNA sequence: TGTGCCAGCAGCGAAGGACTCGGCACAGATACGCAGTATTTT. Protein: CASSEGLGTDTQYF.

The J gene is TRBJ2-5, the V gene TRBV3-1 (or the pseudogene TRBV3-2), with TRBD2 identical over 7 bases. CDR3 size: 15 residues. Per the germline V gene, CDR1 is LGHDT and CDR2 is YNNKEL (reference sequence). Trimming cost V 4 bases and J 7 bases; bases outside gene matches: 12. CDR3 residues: CASSLGSGVRGTQYF. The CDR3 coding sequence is TGTGCCAGCAGCCTGGGGAGCGGGGTCCGAGGGACCCAGTACTTC.

CDR3 sequence: CASRTSRENTEAFF. The CDR3, as DNA: TGTGCCAGCAGGACTTCCAGGGAGAACACTGAAGCTTTCTTT. The V gene is TRBV28, the J gene TRBJ1-1, with a tentative D call TRBD1 (5 bases). V dropped 6 bases and J dropped 1 base, with 12 bases sitting between them. The CDR3 extends over 14 amino acids. The germline gives CDR1 MDHEN, CDR2 SYDVKM.

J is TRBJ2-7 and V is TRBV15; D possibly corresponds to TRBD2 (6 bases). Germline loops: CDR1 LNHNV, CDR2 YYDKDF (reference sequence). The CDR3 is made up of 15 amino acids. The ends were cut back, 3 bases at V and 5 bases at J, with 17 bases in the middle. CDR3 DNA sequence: TGTGCCACCAGCAGCAAGGGAGGATTCTCTCACGAGCAGTACTTC. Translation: CATSSKGGFSHEQYF.

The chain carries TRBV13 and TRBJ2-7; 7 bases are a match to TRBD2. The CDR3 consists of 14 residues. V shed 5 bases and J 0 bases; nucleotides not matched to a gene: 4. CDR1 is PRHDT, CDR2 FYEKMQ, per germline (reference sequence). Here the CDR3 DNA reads TGTGCCAGCAGCGTGGGACTACTCTCCTACGAGCAGTACTTC. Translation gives CASSVGLLSYEQYF. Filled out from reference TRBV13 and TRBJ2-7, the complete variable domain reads AAGVIQSPRHLIKEKRETATLKCYPIPRHDTVYWYQQGPGQDPQFLISFYEKMQSDKGSIPDRFSAQQFSDYHSELNMSSLELGDSALYFCASSVGLLSYEQYFGPGTRLTVT.

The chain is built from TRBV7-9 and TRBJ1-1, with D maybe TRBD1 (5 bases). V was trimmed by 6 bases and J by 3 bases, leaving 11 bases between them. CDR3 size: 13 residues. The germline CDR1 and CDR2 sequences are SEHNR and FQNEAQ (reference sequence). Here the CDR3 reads CASRETAYTEAFF. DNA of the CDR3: TGTGCCAGCAGGGAGACAGCCTACACTGAAGCTTTCTTT.

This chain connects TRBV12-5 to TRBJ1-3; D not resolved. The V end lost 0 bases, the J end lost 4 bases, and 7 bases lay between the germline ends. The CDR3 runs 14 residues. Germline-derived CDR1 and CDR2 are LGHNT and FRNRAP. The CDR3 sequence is CASGLVAGGNTIYF. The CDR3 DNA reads TGTGCTAGTGGTTTGGTAGCCGGGGGAAACACCATATATTTT.

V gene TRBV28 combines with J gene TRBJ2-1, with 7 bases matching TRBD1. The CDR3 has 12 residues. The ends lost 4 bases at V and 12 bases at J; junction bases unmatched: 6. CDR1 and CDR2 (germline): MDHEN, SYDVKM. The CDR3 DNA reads TGTGCCAGCAGTTCACAGGGGCAGGGGCAGTTCTTC. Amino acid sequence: CASSSQGQGQFF.

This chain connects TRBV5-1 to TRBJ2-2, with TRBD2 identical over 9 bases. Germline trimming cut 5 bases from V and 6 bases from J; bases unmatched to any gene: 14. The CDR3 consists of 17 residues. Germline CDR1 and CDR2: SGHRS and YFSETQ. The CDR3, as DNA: TGCGCCAGCAGTCGAGCACTAGCGGGCCCTTCATCCGGGGAGCTGTTTTTT. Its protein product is CASSRALAGPSSGELFF.

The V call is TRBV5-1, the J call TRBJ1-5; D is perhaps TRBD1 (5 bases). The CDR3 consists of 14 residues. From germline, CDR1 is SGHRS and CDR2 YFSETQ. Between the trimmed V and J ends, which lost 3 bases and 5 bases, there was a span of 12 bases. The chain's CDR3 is CASSWGGGDQPQHF. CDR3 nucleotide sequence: TGCGCCAGCAGCTGGGGTGGGGGGGATCAGCCCCAGCATTTT.

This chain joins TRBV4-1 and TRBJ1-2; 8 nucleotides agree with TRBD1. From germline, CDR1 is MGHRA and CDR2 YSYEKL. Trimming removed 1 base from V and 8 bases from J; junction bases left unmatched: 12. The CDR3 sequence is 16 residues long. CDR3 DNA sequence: TGCGCCAGCAGCCAAGCATTGGGGCAGGGGGCGAGGGGCTACACCTTC. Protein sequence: CASSQALGQGARGYTF.

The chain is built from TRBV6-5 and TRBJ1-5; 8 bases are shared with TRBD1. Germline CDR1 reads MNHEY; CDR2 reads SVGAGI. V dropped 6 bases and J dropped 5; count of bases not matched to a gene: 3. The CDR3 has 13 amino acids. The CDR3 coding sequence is TGTGCCAGCAGGGACAGGGTCCATCAGCCCCAGCATTTT. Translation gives CASRDRVHQPQHF.

The CDR3, as DNA: TGTGCCATCAGGGCGGGACAGAAACTAGGCACAGATACGCAGTATTTT. This gives the protein CAIRAGQKLGTDTQYF. The V and J genes are TRBV10-3 and TRBJ2-3; tentatively, D is TRBD1 (7 bases). Germline CDR1 and CDR2: ENHRY and SYGVKD. This CDR3 region has 16 residues. Trimming stripped 6 bases from V and 1 base from J, with 17 bases between.